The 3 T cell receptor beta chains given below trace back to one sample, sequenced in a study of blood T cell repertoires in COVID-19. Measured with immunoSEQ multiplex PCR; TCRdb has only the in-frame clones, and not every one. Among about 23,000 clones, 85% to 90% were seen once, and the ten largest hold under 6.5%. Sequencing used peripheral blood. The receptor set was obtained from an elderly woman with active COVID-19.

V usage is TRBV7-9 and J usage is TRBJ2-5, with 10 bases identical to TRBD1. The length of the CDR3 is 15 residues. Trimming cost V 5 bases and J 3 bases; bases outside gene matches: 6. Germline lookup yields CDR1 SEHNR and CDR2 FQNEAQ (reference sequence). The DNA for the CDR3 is TGTGCCAGCAGCCTAGACAGGGGGCGGGAAGAGACCCAGTACTTC. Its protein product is CASSLDRGREETQYF.

Here the CDR3 reads CASSFGQGGEKLFF. The CDR3 DNA sequence: TGCGCCAGCAGCTTCGGACAGGGGGGTGAAAAACTGTTTTTT. The gene calls are TRBV5-1 and TRBJ1-4, with 10 nucleotides matching TRBD1. The CDR3 has 14 residues. Germline CDR1 reads SGHRS; CDR2 reads YFSETQ. The J segment lost 7 bases and the V segment lost 2 bases, leaving 2 bases of the junction unmatched.

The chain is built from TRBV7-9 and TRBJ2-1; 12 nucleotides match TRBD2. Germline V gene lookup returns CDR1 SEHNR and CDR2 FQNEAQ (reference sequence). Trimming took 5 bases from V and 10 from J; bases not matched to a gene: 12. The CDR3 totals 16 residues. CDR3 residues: CASSLNGLAGSGEQFF. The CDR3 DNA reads TGTGCCAGCAGCCTAAATGGACTAGCGGGGTCCGGAGAGCAGTTCTTC.